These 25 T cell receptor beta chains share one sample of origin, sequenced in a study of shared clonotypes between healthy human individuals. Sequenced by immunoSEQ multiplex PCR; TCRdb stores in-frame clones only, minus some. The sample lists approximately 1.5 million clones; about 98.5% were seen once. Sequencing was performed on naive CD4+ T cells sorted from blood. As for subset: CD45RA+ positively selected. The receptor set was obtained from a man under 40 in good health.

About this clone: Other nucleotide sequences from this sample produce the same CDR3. In DNA form, the CDR3 reads TGTGCCAGCAGCTTGGCAGGCGGACTGAACACTGAAGCTTTCTTT. Protein product: CASSLAGGLNTEAFF. The rearrangement links TRBV5-4 to TRBJ1-1; unclear D gene. Germline loops: CDR1 SGHNT, CDR2 YYREEE (reference sequence). The germline V and J ends were trimmed by 0 bases and 0 bases, with 9 bases remaining between them. The CDR3 consists of 15 residues.

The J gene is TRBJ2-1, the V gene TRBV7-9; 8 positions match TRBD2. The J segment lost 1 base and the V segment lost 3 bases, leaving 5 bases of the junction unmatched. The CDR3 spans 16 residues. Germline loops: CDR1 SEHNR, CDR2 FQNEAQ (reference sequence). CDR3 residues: CASSFPSGSSYNEQFF. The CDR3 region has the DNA TGTGCCAGCAGCTTCCCTAGCGGGTCTTCCTACAATGAGCAGTTCTTC.

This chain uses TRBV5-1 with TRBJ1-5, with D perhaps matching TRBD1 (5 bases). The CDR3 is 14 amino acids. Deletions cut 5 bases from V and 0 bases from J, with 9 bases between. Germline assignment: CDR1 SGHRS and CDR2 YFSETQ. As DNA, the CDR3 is TGCGCCAGCAGGGAGGGACCTAGCAATCAGCCCCAGCATTTT. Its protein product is CASREGPSNQPQHF.

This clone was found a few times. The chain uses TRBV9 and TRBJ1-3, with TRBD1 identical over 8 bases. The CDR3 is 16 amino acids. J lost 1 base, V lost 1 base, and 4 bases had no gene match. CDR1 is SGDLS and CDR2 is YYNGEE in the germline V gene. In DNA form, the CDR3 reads TGTGCCAGCAGCGTATCCAGGGGGCTTTCTGGAAACACCATATATTTT. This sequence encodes CASSVSRGLSGNTIYF.

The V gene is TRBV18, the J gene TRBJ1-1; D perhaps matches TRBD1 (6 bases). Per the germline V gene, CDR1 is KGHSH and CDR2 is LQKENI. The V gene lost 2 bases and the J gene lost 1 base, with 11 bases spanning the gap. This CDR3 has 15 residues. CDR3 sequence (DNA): TGTGCCAGCTCACCAGTGGGGGCAGGGAACACTGAAGCTTTCTTT. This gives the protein CASSPVGAGNTEAFF.

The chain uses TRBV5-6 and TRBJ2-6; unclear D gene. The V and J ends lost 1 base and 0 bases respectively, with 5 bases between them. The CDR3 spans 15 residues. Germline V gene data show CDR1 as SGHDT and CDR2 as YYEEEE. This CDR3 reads CASSLRGSGANVLTF. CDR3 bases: TGTGCCAGCAGCTTGCGCGGCTCTGGGGCCAACGTCCTGACTTTC. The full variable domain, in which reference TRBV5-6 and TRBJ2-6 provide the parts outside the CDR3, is DAGVTQSPTHLIKTRGQQVTLRCSPKSGHDTVSWYQQALGQGPQFIFQYYEEEERQRGNFPDRFSGHQFPNYSSELNVNALLLGDSALYLCASSLRGSGANVLTFGAGSRLTVL.

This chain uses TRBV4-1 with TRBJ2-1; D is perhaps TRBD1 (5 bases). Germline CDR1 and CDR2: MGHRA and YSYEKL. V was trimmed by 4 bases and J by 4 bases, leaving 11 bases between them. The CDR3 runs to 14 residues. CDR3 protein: CASSPQTVYNEQFF. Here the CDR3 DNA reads TGCGCCAGCAGCCCGCAGACAGTTTACAATGAGCAGTTCTTC.

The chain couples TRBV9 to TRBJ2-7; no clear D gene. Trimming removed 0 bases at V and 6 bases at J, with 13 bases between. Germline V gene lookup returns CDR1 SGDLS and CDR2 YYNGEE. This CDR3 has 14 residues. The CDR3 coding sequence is TGTGCCAGCAGCGTAGGGCCAGGTTCGGGCGAGCAGTACTTC. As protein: CASSVGPGSGEQYF. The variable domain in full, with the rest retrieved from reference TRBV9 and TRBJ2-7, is DSGVTQTPKHLITATGQRVTLRCSPRSGDLSVYWYQQSLDQGLQFLIQYYNGEERAKGNILERFSAQQFPDLHSELNLSSLELGDSALYFCASSVGPGSGEQYFGPGTRLTVT.

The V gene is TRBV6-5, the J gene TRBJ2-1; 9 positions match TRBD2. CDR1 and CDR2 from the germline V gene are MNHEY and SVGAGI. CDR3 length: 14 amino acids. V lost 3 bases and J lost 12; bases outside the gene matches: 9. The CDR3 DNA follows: TGTGCCAGCAGTTATTTTAGCGGGAGAGGGGGGCAGTTCTTC. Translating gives CASSYFSGRGGQFF.

The CDR3 sequence is CAISKRDRVDEQYF. CDR3 nucleotides: TGTGCCATCAGCAAGAGGGACAGGGTAGACGAGCAGTACTTC. The rearrangement links TRBV10-3 to TRBJ2-7; 9 bases are shared with TRBD1. Germline CDR1 reads ENHRY; CDR2 reads SYGVKD. The junction had 8 bases not matched to a gene; V was cut back by 6 bases and J by 5 bases. The CDR3 consists of 14 residues.

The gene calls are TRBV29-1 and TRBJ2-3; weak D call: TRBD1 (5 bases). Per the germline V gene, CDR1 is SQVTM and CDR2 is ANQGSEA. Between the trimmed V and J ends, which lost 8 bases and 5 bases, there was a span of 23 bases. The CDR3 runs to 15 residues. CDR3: CSSNPTPPQEDTQYF. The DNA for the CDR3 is TGCAGCTCCAACCCAACTCCACCACAGGAAGATACGCAGTATTTT.

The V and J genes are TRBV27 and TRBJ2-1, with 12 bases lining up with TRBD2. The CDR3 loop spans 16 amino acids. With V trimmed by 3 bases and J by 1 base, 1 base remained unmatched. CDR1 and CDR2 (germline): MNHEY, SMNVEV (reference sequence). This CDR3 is CASSFGLAGSYNEQFF. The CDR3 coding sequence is TGTGCCAGCAGTTTTGGACTAGCGGGATCCTACAATGAGCAGTTCTTC.

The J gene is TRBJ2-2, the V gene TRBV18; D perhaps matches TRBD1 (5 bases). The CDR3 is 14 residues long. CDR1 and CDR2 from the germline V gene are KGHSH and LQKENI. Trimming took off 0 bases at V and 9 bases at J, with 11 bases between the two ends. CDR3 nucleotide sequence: TGTGCCAGCTCACCACCGACAGTCTCCTGGGAGCTGTTTTTT. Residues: CASSPPTVSWELFF. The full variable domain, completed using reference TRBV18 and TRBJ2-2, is NAGVMQNPRHLVRRRGQEARLRCSPMKGHSHVYWYRQLPEEGLKFMVYLQKENIIDESGMPKERFSAEFPKEGPSILRIQQVVRGDSAAYFCASSPPTVSWELFFGEGSRLTVL.

The CDR3 sequence: CASSFSMNTEAFF. CDR3 nucleotide sequence: TGTGCCAGCAGCTTTTCAATGAACACTGAAGCTTTCTTT. This sequence joins TRBV7-2 and TRBJ1-1; no definite D call. Trimming stripped 3 bases from V and 0 bases from J, with 5 bases between. The CDR3 covers 13 residues. Germline CDR1 and CDR2: SGHTA and FQGNSA.

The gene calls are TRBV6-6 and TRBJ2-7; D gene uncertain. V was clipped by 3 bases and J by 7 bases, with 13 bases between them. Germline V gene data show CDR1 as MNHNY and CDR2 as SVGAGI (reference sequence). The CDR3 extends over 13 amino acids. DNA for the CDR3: TGTGCCAGCAGTTATAGGGCAGGCGATGAGCAGTACTTC. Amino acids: CASSYRAGDEQYF.

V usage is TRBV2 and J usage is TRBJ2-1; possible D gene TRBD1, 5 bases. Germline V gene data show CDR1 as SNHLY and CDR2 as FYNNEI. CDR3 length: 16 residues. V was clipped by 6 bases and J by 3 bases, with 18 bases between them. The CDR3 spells CASSSTDSTNYNEQFF. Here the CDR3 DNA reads TGTGCCAGCAGCTCTACCGACAGCACTAACTACAATGAGCAGTTCTTC.

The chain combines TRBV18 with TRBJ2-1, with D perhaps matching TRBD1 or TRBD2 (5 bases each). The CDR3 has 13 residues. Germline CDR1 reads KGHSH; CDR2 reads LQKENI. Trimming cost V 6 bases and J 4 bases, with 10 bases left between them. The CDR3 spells CASSPGAYNEQFF. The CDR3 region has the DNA TGTGCCAGCTCTCCCGGGGCTTACAATGAGCAGTTCTTC.

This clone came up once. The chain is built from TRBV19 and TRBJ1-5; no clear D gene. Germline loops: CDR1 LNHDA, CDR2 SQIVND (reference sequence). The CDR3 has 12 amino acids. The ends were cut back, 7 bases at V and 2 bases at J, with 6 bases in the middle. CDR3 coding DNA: TGTGCCAGTAATAAAGGCAATCAGCCCCAGCATTTT. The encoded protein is CASNKGNQPQHF.

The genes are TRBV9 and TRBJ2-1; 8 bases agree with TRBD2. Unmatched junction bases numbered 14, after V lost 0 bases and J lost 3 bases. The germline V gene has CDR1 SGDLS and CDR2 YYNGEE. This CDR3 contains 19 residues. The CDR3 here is CASSVEASGLFAVYNEQFF. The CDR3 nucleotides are TGTGCCAGCAGCGTAGAGGCTAGCGGGTTATTCGCGGTCTACAATGAGCAGTTCTTC.

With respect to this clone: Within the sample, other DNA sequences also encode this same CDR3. This CDR3 reads CASSLELSSYNEQFF. As DNA, the CDR3 is TGCGCCAGCAGCTTGGAACTAAGCTCCTACAATGAGCAGTTCTTC. The chain links TRBV5-1 to TRBJ2-1; D is uncertain. Trimming took 0 bases from V and 0 from J, leaving 7 bases between them. Per the germline V gene, CDR1 is SGHRS and CDR2 is YFSETQ. This CDR3 region has 15 residues.

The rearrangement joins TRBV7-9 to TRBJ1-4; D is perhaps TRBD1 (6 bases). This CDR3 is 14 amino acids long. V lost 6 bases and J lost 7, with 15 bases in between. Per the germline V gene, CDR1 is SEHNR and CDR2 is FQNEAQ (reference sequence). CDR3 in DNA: TGTGCCAGCAGTCAAGGAGGGGGGAGTGAAAAACTGTTTTTT. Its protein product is CASSQGGGSEKLFF. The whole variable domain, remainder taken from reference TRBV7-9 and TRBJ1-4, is DTGVSQNPRHKITKRGQNVTFRCDPISEHNRLYWYRQTLGQGPEFLTYFQNEAQLEKSRLLSDRFSAERPKGSFSTLEIQRTEQGDSAMYLCASSQGGGSEKLFFGSGTQLSVL.

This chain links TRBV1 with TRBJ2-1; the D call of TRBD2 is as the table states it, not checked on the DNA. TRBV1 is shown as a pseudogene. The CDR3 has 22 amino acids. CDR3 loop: CTSSQRRTRAGGPEVVYNEQFF. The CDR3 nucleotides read TGCACCAGCAGCCAACGCCGTACCCGAGCGGGAGGGCCGGAGGTAGTCTACAATGAGCAGTTCTTC.

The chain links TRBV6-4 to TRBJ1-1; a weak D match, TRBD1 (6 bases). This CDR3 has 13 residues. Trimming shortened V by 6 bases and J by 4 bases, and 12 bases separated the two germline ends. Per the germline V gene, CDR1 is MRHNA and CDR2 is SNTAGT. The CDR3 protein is CASSVTGLTEAFF. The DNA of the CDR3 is TGTGCCAGCAGCGTTACAGGGCTCACTGAAGCTTTCTTT.

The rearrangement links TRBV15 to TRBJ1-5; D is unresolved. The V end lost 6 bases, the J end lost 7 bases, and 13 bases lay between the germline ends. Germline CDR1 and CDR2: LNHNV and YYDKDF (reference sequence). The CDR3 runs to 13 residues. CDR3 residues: CATRTDATQPQHF. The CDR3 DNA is TGTGCCACCAGGACGGACGCGACGCAGCCCCAGCATTTT.

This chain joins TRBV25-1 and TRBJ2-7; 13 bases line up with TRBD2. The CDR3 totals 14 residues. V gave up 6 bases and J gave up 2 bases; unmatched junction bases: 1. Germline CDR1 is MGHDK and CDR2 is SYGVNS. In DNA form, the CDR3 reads TGTGCCAGCAGCGGACTAGCGGGAGCCTACGAGCAGTACTTC. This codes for CASSGLAGAYEQYF.